This T cell receptor beta chain came from a study of shared clonotypes between healthy human individuals. Adults of Caucasian background living in Nashville, Tennessee made up all donors. Findings of the study overall: Represented diversity, genetic and exposure-history alike, was limited by few donors.

As concerns this clone: Its specificity is unknown. The same CDR3 also results from other DNA sequences found in this sample.

Repertoires were generated with immunoSEQ multiplex PCR, while TCRdb's copy carries only in-frame clones and drops some. Of around 2.3 million clones listed, approximately 95% are singletons. This CDR3 has 13 amino acids. The V and J ends lost 5 bases and 4 bases respectively, with 11 bases between them. Germline assignment: CDR1 MDHEN and CDR2 SYDVKM. The TCR sequence derives from a man aged 18 to 29 in good health. The material sequenced was naive CD4+ T cells sorted from blood. The subset denotes: CD45RA+ positively selected. The chain has TRBV28 and TRBJ1-2; maybe TRBD1 (5 bases). CDR3 residues: CASSPGAAYGYTF. CDR3 sequence (DNA): TGTGCCAGCAGTCCCGGGGCTGCCTATGGCTACACCTTC.